This TCR beta chain comes out of a study of STAT5B mutations in CD4+ large granular lymphocyte leukemia. Points from the study as a whole: TRBV06-family usage was enriched in top patient clones (8/27) versus controls (2/35). Without HLA matching, higher CD4+ than CD8+ T-LGLL clonality could reflect small sample size. Main leukemic clonotypes were patient-specific, but about 26% appeared at low frequency elsewhere.

The CDR3 has 14 amino acids. Trimming took 4 bases from V and 6 from J; bases not matched to a gene: 4. Per germline, CDR1 MNHEY and CDR2 SVGAGI. This table comes from immunoSEQ multiplex PCR, and its TCRdb copy is limited to in-frame clones, with some not included. The sample includes about 40,000 clones, approximately 84% of them seen just once. As regards this clone: Its target is not known.

Sequencing input: CD4+ T cells from blood buffy coats. This chain links TRBV6-5 with TRBJ1-5, with 9 nucleotides matching TRBD1. The sequence was obtained from a human donor in good health. Here the CDR3 reads CASSSLGQGQPQHF. Written as DNA, the CDR3 is TGTGCCAGCAGTTCGCTGGGACAGGGTCAGCCCCAGCATTTT.